This TCR beta chain was retrieved from a study of siplizumab effects on memory and regulatory T cells. CDR1 and CDR2 (germline): LNHDA, SQIVND (reference sequence). This CDR3 has 14 amino acids. V lost 3 bases and J 4 bases, leaving 9 bases between the germline ends. The protocol was immunoSEQ multiplex PCR, while the TCRdb copy is restricted to in-frame clones and leaves out a portion. Altogether about 52,000 clones are present, less than 98% being singletons, with the ten largest covering around 0.6%. V and J are TRBV19 and TRBJ1-4; D is ambiguous. Source material: naive CD4+ T cells sorted from blood. The receptor comes from a human donor in good health. CDR3 nucleotides: TGTGCCAGTAGTATGCAACAGCTTAATGAAAAACTGTTTTTT. Protein product: CASSMQQLNEKLFF.